The rows below give T cell receptor beta chains drawn from one sample of a study of blood T cell repertoires in COVID-19. Measured with immunoSEQ multiplex PCR; TCRdb has only the in-frame clones, and not every one. The repertoire has under 150,000 clones, roughly 80% of them found once; the top ten carry around 6.8%. Sequencing was done on a sample of peripheral blood. Every receptor here comes from a human donor in a cohort sampled during active COVID-19. CDR3s include the opening cysteine and the closing phenylalanine or tryptophan. Fields, in order: D gene, clone size, V gene, J gene, CDR3 protein, CDR3 DNA. The D gene is left open where the match is weak. The size entry is marked missing in some rows and otherwise reads once, few, many or a size class.

D gene: TRBD2
clone size: .
V gene: TRBV4-1
J gene: TRBJ2-2
CDR3 protein: CASSRPTSGRNTGELFF
CDR3 DNA: TGCGCCAGCAGCCGACCAACTAGCGGGAGGAACACCGGGGAGCTGTTTTTT

D gene: .
clone size: .
V gene: TRBV27
J gene: TRBJ2-3
CDR3 protein: CASSLGSSSTDTQYF
CDR3 DNA: TGTGCCAGCAGTTTAGGCTCAAGTAGCACAGATACGCAGTATTTT

D gene: .
clone size: .
V gene: TRBV9
J gene: TRBJ2-2
CDR3 protein: CASSAPGHYTGELFF
CDR3 DNA: TGTGCCAGCAGCGCCCCGGGACATTACACCGGGGAGCTGTTTTTT

D gene: TRBD2
clone size: .
V gene: TRBV5-4
J gene: TRBJ2-5
CDR3 protein: CASSGVAGGQETQYF
CDR3 DNA: TGTGCCAGCAGCGGGGTAGCGGGGGGCCAAGAGACCCAGTACTTC

D gene: .
clone size: few
V gene: TRBV7-2
J gene: TRBJ1-6
CDR3 protein: CASSLSFRGAMLGSPLHF
CDR3 DNA: TGTGCCAGCAGCTTAAGTTTTCGCGGGGCCATGCTTGGTTCACCCCTCCACTTT

D gene: TRBD1
clone size: .
V gene: TRBV6-5
J gene: TRBJ1-2
CDR3 protein: CASTKGQGARGYTF
CDR3 DNA: TGTGCCAGCACTAAGGGGCAGGGGGCAAGGGGCTACACCTTC

D gene: TRBD1
clone size: .
V gene: TRBV28
J gene: TRBJ1-5
CDR3 protein: CASSLYGTGASNQPQHF
CDR3 DNA: TGTGCCAGCAGTTTATACGGGACAGGAGCTAGCAATCAGCCCCAGCATTTT

D gene: TRBD1
clone size: .
V gene: TRBV3-1/TRBV3-2
J gene: TRBJ1-3
CDR3 protein: CASSRGQGSSGNTIYF
CDR3 DNA: TGTGCCAGCAGCCGTGGACAGGGGAGCTCTGGAAACACCATATATTTT

D gene: .
clone size: .
V gene: TRBV24-1
J gene: TRBJ2-1
CDR3 protein: CATSGSGASNYNEQFF
CDR3 DNA: TGTGCCACCAGTGGGTCAGGGGCGAGTAACTACAATGAGCAGTTCTTC

D gene: .
clone size: .
V gene: TRBV7-8
J gene: TRBJ2-7
CDR3 protein: CASSSDSSYEQYF
CDR3 DNA: TGTGCCAGCAGCTCTGACAGCTCCTACGAGCAGTACTTC

D gene: .
clone size: .
V gene: TRBV20-1
J gene: TRBJ2-5
CDR3 protein: CSASWQAEETQYF
CDR3 DNA: TGCAGTGCTAGTTGGCAGGCTGAAGAGACCCAGTACTTC

D gene: .
clone size: .
V gene: TRBV27
J gene: TRBJ1-2
CDR3 protein: CASSLGGPDNYGYTF
CDR3 DNA: TGTGCCAGCAGTTTAGGAGGGCCTGACAACTATGGCTACACCTTC

D gene: .
clone size: .
V gene: TRBV21-1
J gene: TRBJ1-5
CDR3 protein: CASSKDTRQGAGCCNQPQHF
CDR3 DNA: TGTGCCAGCAGCAAGGACACTCGCCAGGGGGCTGGTTGCTGCAATCAGCCCCAGCATTTT

D gene: .
clone size: .
V gene: TRBV7-3
J gene: TRBJ2-5
CDR3 protein: CASSLHGVYQETQYF
CDR3 DNA: TGTGCCAGCAGCTTACACGGGGTTTACCAAGAGACCCAGTACTTC

D gene: TRBD1
clone size: .
V gene: TRBV19
J gene: TRBJ1-3
CDR3 protein: CASSTRTGLNTIYF
CDR3 DNA: TGTGCCAGTAGTACGCGGACAGGCCTAAACACCATATATTTT

D gene: .
clone size: .
V gene: TRBV7-2
J gene: TRBJ2-2
CDR3 protein: CASSLGTRNTGELFF
CDR3 DNA: TGTGCCAGCAGCTTGGGGACTCGAAACACCGGGGAGCTGTTTTTT

D gene: TRBD2
clone size: .
V gene: TRBV14
J gene: TRBJ2-2
CDR3 protein: CASSQGLAAGGELFF
CDR3 DNA: TGTGCCAGCAGCCAAGGACTAGCGGCCGGCGGGGAGCTGTTTTTT

D gene: TRBD1
clone size: few
V gene: TRBV3-1/TRBV3-2
J gene: TRBJ2-2
CDR3 protein: CASRDRGLTGELFF
CDR3 DNA: TGTGCCAGCAGGGACAGGGGGCTGACCGGGGAGCTGTTTTTT

D gene: .
clone size: .
V gene: TRBV29-1
J gene: TRBJ1-1
CDR3 protein: CSAGSQGSGEAFF
CDR3 DNA: TGCAGCGCGGGGAGTCAGGGGTCAGGTGAAGCTTTCTTT

D gene: TRBD1
clone size: few
V gene: TRBV7-2
J gene: TRBJ1-1
CDR3 protein: CASSNGQGVSWSEAFF
CDR3 DNA: TGTGCCAGCAGCAATGGACAGGGGGTATCTTGGTCTGAAGCTTTCTTT

D gene: TRBD1
clone size: .
V gene: TRBV6-1
J gene: TRBJ1-6
CDR3 protein: CASSEGTGFHNSPLHF
CDR3 DNA: TGTGCCAGCAGTGAAGGGACAGGGTTTCATAATTCACCCCTCCACTTT

D gene: TRBD1
clone size: .
V gene: TRBV30
J gene: TRBJ1-1
CDR3 protein: CAWIRDRGRTEAFF
CDR3 DNA: TGTGCCTGGATCCGGGACAGGGGGCGCACTGAAGCTTTCTTT

D gene: .
clone size: .
V gene: TRBV6-5
J gene: TRBJ1-1
CDR3 protein: CASRKSKNTEAFF
CDR3 DNA: TGTGCCAGCCGAAAAAGCAAGAACACTGAAGCTTTCTTT

D gene: TRBD1
clone size: .
V gene: TRBV7-2
J gene: TRBJ2-7
CDR3 protein: CASSLAGQSPEQYF
CDR3 DNA: TGTGCCAGCAGCTTAGCGGGACAGTCTCCCGAGCAGTACTTC

D gene: .
clone size: .
V gene: TRBV11-2
J gene: TRBJ1-3
CDR3 protein: CASSRGAFSGNTIYF
CDR3 DNA: TGTGCCAGCAGCCGGGGGGCCTTCTCTGGAAACACCATATATTTT

D gene: TRBD1
clone size: .
V gene: TRBV29-1
J gene: TRBJ1-2
CDR3 protein: CSVVHLTGGVGYGYTF
CDR3 DNA: TGCAGCGTTGTTCACCTGACAGGGGGAGTAGGTTATGGCTACACCTTC

D gene: TRBD2
clone size: few
V gene: TRBV7-3
J gene: TRBJ2-3
CDR3 protein: CASSLGFSGAPSDTQYF
CDR3 DNA: TGTGCCAGCAGCTTAGGGTTTAGCGGGGCTCCATCAGATACGCAGTATTTT

D gene: TRBD1
clone size: few
V gene: TRBV6-1
J gene: TRBJ2-5
CDR3 protein: CASGDPRGQGKYF
CDR3 DNA: TGTGCCAGCGGTGACCCGAGGGGACAGGGGAAGTACTTC

D gene: TRBD2
clone size: .
V gene: TRBV5-1
J gene: TRBJ2-2
CDR3 protein: CASSLFGGRAANTGELFF
CDR3 DNA: TGCGCCAGCAGCTTGTTCGGCGGGAGAGCTGCGAACACCGGGGAGCTGTTTTTT